This T cell receptor beta chain was retrieved from a study of response to subunit inactivated influenza vaccine. MiXCR, applied by TCRdb to the RT-PCR reads, yields one record per CDR3 protein. The sample contains hundreds of thousands of distinct CDR3 sequences, around 20% of which appear only once. Study-wide findings and caveats: The study's authors posited that every seasonal influenza vaccination enlists few new T cells.

A note on this clonotype: Its antigen is as yet unknown.

The CDR3 totals 11 residues. V was trimmed by 4 bases and J by 5 bases, leaving 9 bases between them. Germline V gives CDR1 SQVTM, CDR2 ANQGSEA. The chain combines TRBV29-1 with TRBJ2-7, with TRBD2 as a possible D gene (6 bases). The source was PBMCs from blood, collected about 5 days after vaccination. The sequence was obtained from a man aged 50-60 years who received an inactivated influenza vaccine. The CDR3 nucleotides read TGCAGCGTTGGGGAGGACAACGAGCAGTACTTC. This gives the protein CSVGEDNEQYF.